This T cell receptor (beta chain) was documented in a study of PD-1 blockade in mismatch repair-deficient tumors. Three pembrolizumab responders had their TCRs sequenced. The CDR3 is 13 residues long. The germline gives CDR1 SEHNR, CDR2 FQNEAQ (reference sequence). V lost 1 base to trimming and J lost 2 bases, with 6 bases between them. The method was immunoSEQ multiplex PCR; TCRdb's version includes in-frame clones alone and lacks a portion of them. The sample records 120,000 or so clones, around 83% being singletons. The sample was peripheral blood, taken 44 weeks after starting pembrolizumab. The sequence was collected from an adult with mismatch repair-deficient cancer. The chain joins TRBV7-9 to TRBJ2-7; no firm D call. CDR3 DNA: TGTGCCAGCAGCTTAGGCACCCCCTACGAGCAGTACTTC. This encodes CASSLGTPYEQYF.